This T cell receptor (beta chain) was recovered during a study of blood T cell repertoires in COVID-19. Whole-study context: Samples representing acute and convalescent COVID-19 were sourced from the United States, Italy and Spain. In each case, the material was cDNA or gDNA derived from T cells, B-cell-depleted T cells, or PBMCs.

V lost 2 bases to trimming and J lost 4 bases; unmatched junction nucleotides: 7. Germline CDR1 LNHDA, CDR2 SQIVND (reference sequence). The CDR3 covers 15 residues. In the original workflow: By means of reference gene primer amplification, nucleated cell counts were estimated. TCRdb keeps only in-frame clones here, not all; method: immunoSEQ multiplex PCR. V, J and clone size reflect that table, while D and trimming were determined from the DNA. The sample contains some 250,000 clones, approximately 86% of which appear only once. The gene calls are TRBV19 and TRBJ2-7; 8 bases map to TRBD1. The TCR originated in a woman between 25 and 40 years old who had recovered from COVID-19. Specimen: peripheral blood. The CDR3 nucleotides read TGTGCCAGTAGTATATGGGCAGGGGGCAGGTACGAGCAGTACTTC. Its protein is CASSIWAGGRYEQYF.